Listed here are 18 T cell receptor beta chains from one sample, sequenced in a study of T cells in Graves' hyperthyroidism and ophthalmopathy. Amplified regions were TCR beta CDR3 sequences from RNA transcripts. The HTBI primer set drove a first-round RT-PCR of the TCR CDR3. TCRdb re-derived calls from the multiplex PCR reads in MiXCR, one entry per CDR3 protein. The sample lists hundreds of thousands of distinct CDR3 sequences, approximately 40% occurring once. Material for sequencing was blood. The receptors were sampled from a man aged 18 to 30 with Graves' hyperthyroidism.

This clonotype was seen more than once but under ten times. This CDR3 is CASSIDSGYGYTF. Written as DNA, the CDR3 is TGCGCCAGCAGCATCGACAGCGGCTATGGCTACACCTTC. The chain couples TRBV5-1 to TRBJ1-2; maybe TRBD1 (5 bases). Trimming pared 4 bases from V and 4 bases from J, leaving 11 bases between. The CDR3 has 13 residues. Germline V lookup: CDR1 SGHRS, CDR2 YFSETQ.

This clonotype was detected ten times or more. V gene TRBV12-3 or TRBV12-4 combines with J gene TRBJ1-2, with D perhaps TRBD1 (6 bases). Trimming removed 6 bases at V and 10 bases at J, with 12 bases between. The CDR3 has 11 residues. CDR3 sequence reads: CASSYTGIYTF. The CDR3 DNA reads as TGTGCCAGCAGCTACACAGGGATCTACACCTTC.

This clonotype was counted once. V gene TRBV20-1 combines with J gene TRBJ1-5; D may be TRBD1 (5 bases). Per germline, CDR1 DFQATT and CDR2 SNEGSKA (reference sequence). V lost 6 bases to trimming and J lost 2 bases, with 20 bases between them. The CDR3 is 16 residues long. The CDR3 nucleotides read TGCAGTGCCACGGACCTATCCCGGGACCGCAATCAGCCCCAGCATTTT. This sequence encodes CSATDLSRDRNQPQHF.

The chain employs TRBV20-1 and TRBJ1-1; 7 bases map to TRBD1. With V trimmed by 5 bases and J by 0 bases, 6 bases remained unmatched. CDR3 size: 14 residues. Germline CDR1 and CDR2: DFQATT and SNEGSKA (reference sequence). For the CDR3, the DNA is TGCAGTGCTTGGCCCGGGACAGTGAACACTGAAGCTTTCTTT. Its translation is CSAWPGTVNTEAFF.

This clonotype was picked up many times. The CDR3 DNA is TGCGCCAGCAGCCTGACTAGCGGGGCAGAGACCCAGTACTTC. Translation: CASSLTSGAETQYF. The genes are TRBV10-2 and TRBJ2-5, with 11 bases matching TRBD2. The J segment lost 4 bases and the V segment lost 6 bases, leaving 4 bases of the junction unmatched. The CDR3 extends over 14 amino acids. In germline, CDR1 is WSHSY, CDR2 SAAADI.

In the case of this clonotype: Possible read error: a much larger clone is one base away. This sequence joins TRBV7-9 and TRBJ1-1, with unresolved D. In germline, CDR1 is SEHNR, CDR2 FQNEAQ (reference sequence). This CDR3 is built from 12 residues. The CDR3 coding sequence is TGTGCCGGCAGCCCCATGGGTATGCAAGCTTTCTTT. Residues: CAGSPMGMQAFF.

Many counts were recorded for this clonotype. The rearrangement joins TRBV29-1 to TRBJ2-2, with unresolved D. The CDR3 is made up of 11 amino acids. The germline V and J ends were trimmed by 5 bases and 5 bases, with 6 bases remaining between them. Germline CDR1 is SQVTM and CDR2 is ANQGSEA. The CDR3 DNA is TGCAGCGTTCTTTTGACCGGGGAGCTGTTTTTT. Its protein is CSVLLTGELFF.

This clonotype was observed a few times. V and J are TRBV7-8 and TRBJ1-3, with D possibly being TRBD1 (6 bases). V was cut by 5 bases and J by 4 bases, with 15 bases left in between. The germline gives CDR1 SGHVS, CDR2 FQNEAQ. The CDR3 covers 15 residues. CDR3 in DNA: TGTGCCAGCAGCATAGGAGGGGGTATCGGAAACACCATATATTTT. Translating gives CASSIGGGIGNTIYF.

Ten or more counts support this clonotype. The chain employs TRBV12-3 or TRBV12-4 and TRBJ1-5; D is undetermined. The CDR3 runs to 15 residues. Trimming removed 3 bases at V and 0 bases at J, with 9 bases between. The CDR3 bases are TGTGCCAGCAGTTTGGGCAGGAATAGCAATCAGCCCCAGCATTTT. This codes for CASSLGRNSNQPQHF.

This chain uses TRBV2 with TRBJ1-5; 7 bases align to TRBD1. Trimming at V came to 7 bases and at J to 4 bases, leaving 10 bases not matched to a gene. This CDR3 has 15 amino acids. Germline V lookup: CDR1 SNHLY, CDR2 FYNNEI. The DNA of the CDR3 is TGTGCCAGCAAAACAACAGGGGCGACAAATCAGCCCCAGCATTTT. Amino acids: CASKTTGATNQPQHF.

Comment on this clonotype: A much larger clone differs by one base, so this may be a read error. This sequence joins TRBV10-3 and TRBJ2-7; TRBD2 agrees at 15 bases. Germline V gene data show CDR1 as ENHRY and CDR2 as SYGVKD. This CDR3 spans 17 amino acids. Here the CDR3 reads CASSRTSGRVSSSEQYF. The CDR3 DNA reads as TGTGCCAGCAGCCGGACTAGCGGGAGGGTGAGCTCCTCCGAGCAGTACTTC.

The V and J genes are TRBV2 and TRBJ1-5; 12 bases map to TRBD1. Germline-derived CDR1 and CDR2 are SNHLY and FYNNEI. V lost 3 bases, J lost 0 bases, and 15 bases stayed unmatched. The CDR3 runs 21 residues. The CDR3 sequence: CASSEALTGTGGISSNQPQHF. The CDR3 region has the DNA TGTGCCAGCAGTGAGGCCCTCACCGGGACAGGGGGCATCAGTAGCAATCAGCCCCAGCATTTT.

The chain carries TRBV20-1 and TRBJ2-5, with D uncertain. V shed 6 bases and J shed 5 bases, with 13 bases lying between them. This CDR3 has 12 amino acids. Germline-derived CDR1 and CDR2 are DFQATT and SNEGSKA (reference sequence). This CDR3 reads CSAAGDEETQYF. The CDR3 DNA reads as TGCAGTGCCGCTGGGGATGAGGAGACCCAGTACTTC.

This clonotype turned up a few times. The chain recombines TRBV20-1 with TRBJ1-2; TRBD1 aligns across 9 bases. This CDR3 is built from 13 residues. V lost 6 bases and J lost 6; bases outside the gene matches: 8. CDR1 DFQATT and CDR2 SNEGSKA come from the germline V gene (reference sequence). The CDR3 nucleotides read TGCAGTGCGGGTCACAGGGGGCCGGATGGCTACACCTTC. This codes for CSAGHRGPDGYTF.

This clonotype has only one observation. One junction end does not reproduce the germline sequence, and a read error may be involved. The chain recombines TRBV10-3 with TRBJ1-1, with D unclear. Germline V gene sequence: CDR1 ENHRY, CDR2 SYGVKD. The CDR3 totals 14 residues. Written as DNA, the CDR3 is TGTGCCAGCAGTTTATACGGGAGTGGGACTGAAGCTTTCTTT. Protein: CASSLYGSGTEAFF.

This clonotype was seen at least ten times. This may stem from a read error, because a much larger clone lies one nucleotide away. The genes are TRBV5-4 and TRBJ1-2; no definite D call. Germline CDR1 reads SGHNT; CDR2 reads YYREEE (reference sequence). The V end was cut by 6 bases, the J end by 1 base, with 7 bases between. The CDR3 contains 12 residues. CDR3 sequence (DNA): TGTGCCAGCAACGACGGTAACTATGGCTACACCTTC. Its protein product is CASNDGNYGYTF.

This clonotype has a handful of counts. This rearrangement joins TRBV7-9 to TRBJ2-7, with 9 bases that match TRBD1. From germline, CDR1 is SEHNR and CDR2 FQNEAQ (reference sequence). Germline trimming cut 4 bases from V and 3 bases from J; bases unmatched to any gene: 7. This CDR3 comprises 15 residues. CDR3 loop: CASSSQGAQSYEQYF. CDR3 nucleotides: TGTGCCAGCAGCTCACAGGGGGCCCAAAGCTACGAGCAGTACTTC. The complete variable domain, with remaining parts taken from reference TRBV7-9 and TRBJ2-7, reads DTGVSQNPRHKITKRGQNVTFRCDPISEHNRLYWYRQTLGQGPEFLTYFQNEAQLEKSRLLSDRFSAERPKGSFSTLEIQRTEQGDSAMYLCASSSQGAQSYEQYFGPGTRLTVT.

This clonotype was recorded at least ten times. The chain uses TRBV20-1 and TRBJ1-1; 8 bases match TRBD1. Looked up from germline, CDR1 is DFQATT and CDR2 is SNEGSKA (reference sequence). There are 14 residues in the CDR3. With V trimmed by 6 bases and J by 6 bases, 12 bases remained unmatched. The CDR3 coding sequence is TGCAGTGCAACCCGTGGACAGGGTAACGCTGAAGCTTTCTTT. This encodes CSATRGQGNAEAFF.